Listed below are T cell receptor beta chains from one sample, sequenced in a study of molecular identifiers for immune sequencing clone quantification. Via MiXCR, TCRdb re-called the PCR reads, giving one row per CDR3 protein. The data hold about 10,000 distinct CDR3 sequences, with about a fifth observed a single time. Sequencing was performed on naive CD8+ T cells from blood, with Jurkat cell RNA spiked in. The origin of the receptors is a human donor in good health. Some libraries in this study had Jurkat cell RNA spiked in. CDR3s include the opening cysteine and the closing phenylalanine or tryptophan. D genes are given only for firm matches. Clone size, where shown, is once, few, many, or a class for clones that have expanded.

v_call,j_call,clone_size,cdr3_length,d_call,cdr3_nt,cdr3_aa
TRBV23-1,TRBJ2-1,few,17,TRBD2,TGCGCCAGCAGTCAATCGCGGCTAGCGGGGGGATACAATGAGCAGCTCTTC,CASSQSRLAGGYNEQLF
TRBV7-6,TRBJ2-3,medium-sized,15,.,TGTGCCAGCAGCTTAGGCCCCTCCCTCTCCGATACGCAGTATTTT,CASSLGPSLSDTQYF
TRBV6-2/TRBV6-3,TRBJ2-1,.,18,.,TGTGCCAGCACCAAAACGATGGGAGCTTTTAGCTCCTACAATGAGCAGTTCTTC,CASTKTMGAFSSYNEQFF
TRBV5-1,TRBJ2-1,many,12,.,TGCGCCAGCAGCTTGGACAGAAAGGAGCAGTTCTTC,CASSLDRKEQFF
TRBV6-2/TRBV6-3,TRBJ2-7,many,13,.,TGTGCCAGCAGTTTGGCAGCCACCTACGAGCAGTACTTC,CASSLAATYEQYF
TRBV20-1,TRBJ2-7,.,16,TRBD2,TGCAGTTGTCCGGGAGGGGGGAGTTGGATTCGGGACGAGCAGTACTTC,CSCPGGGSWIRDEQYF
TRBV7-6,TRBJ2-7,medium-sized,15,TRBD2,TGTGCCAGCAGCTTAAGGAGGGAGGGTATCTACGAGCAGTACTTC,CASSLRREGIYEQYF
TRBV2,TRBJ2-3,medium-sized,15,TRBD1,TGTGCCAGCAGTAGACCGGGACAGGTCACAGATACGCAGTATTTT,CASSRPGQVTDTQYF
TRBV5-4,TRBJ2-7,few,15,.,TGTGCCAGCAGCTCCGAAGGGCCTTTTTATCACGAGCAGTACTTC,CASSSEGPFYHEQYF
TRBV6-5,TRBJ1-5,medium-sized,13,.,TGTGCCAGCACCCCGGGTCGCAATCAGCCCCAGCATTTT,CASTPGRNQPQHF
TRBV28,TRBJ2-3,medium-sized,14,.,TGTGCCAGCAGCTCCCGGATACATACAGATACGCAGTATTTT,CASSSRIHTDTQYF
TRBV7-2,TRBJ2-5,.,14,.,TGTGCCAGCAGCTTAGGGGGGGTCGAAGAGACCCAGTGCTTC,CASSLGGVEETQCF
TRBV6-2/TRBV6-3,TRBJ2-7,medium-sized,13,TRBD2,TGTGCCAGCAGTTATCGGACTAGTTGGGAGCAGTACTTC,CASSYRTSWEQYF
TRBV7-9,TRBJ2-3,once,16,TRBD2,TGTGCCAGCAGTTACCTGGGGGGGACCCCCCCAGATACGCAGTATTTT,CASSYLGGTPPDTQYF
TRBV20-1,TRBJ2-7,few,15,.,TGCAGTGCTAAGCGGGGACTTCAGGGGTCCTACGAGCAGTACTTC,CSAKRGLQGSYEQYF
TRBV7-3,TRBJ2-3,medium-sized,15,TRBD1,TGTGCCAGCAGCTTAACAGGGACAGGGGCAGATACGCAGTATTTT,CASSLTGTGADTQYF
TRBV5-1,TRBJ1-1,few,12,.,TGCGCCAGCAGCTTGGAGGGGAGGGAAGCTTTCTTT,CASSLEGREAFF
TRBV19,TRBJ2-3,many,17,TRBD1,TGTGCCAGTAGTATCATGGGGGGACAGGGGGCTGGAGATACGCAGTATTTT,CASSIMGGQGAGDTQYF
TRBV14,TRBJ1-5,medium-sized,13,.,TGTGCCAGCAGCCAAGGGCGCAGGCAGCCCCAGCATTTT,CASSQGRRQPQHF
TRBV9,TRBJ1-5,medium-sized,13,.,TGTGCCAGCAGTGGGGGGGAGAATCAGCCCCAGCATTTT,CASSGGENQPQHF
TRBV19,TRBJ2-5,.,16,.,TGTGCCAGTAGCGCAAACCCGGGATATCTCGGAGAGACCCGGTACTTC,CASSANPGYLGETRYF
TRBV9,TRBJ2-3,medium-sized,14,TRBD2,TGTGCCAGCAGCTTCCGGACTAGTAAAGATACGCAGTATTTT,CASSFRTSKDTQYF
TRBV27,TRBJ1-6,.,14,TRBD1,TGTGCCAGCAGTTGGACAGGGGATAGTTCACCCCTCCACTTT,CASSWTGDSSPLHF
TRBV20-1,TRBJ2-7,.,13,.,TGCAGTGCTAGGAAGGAAGGCCTCATCGAGCAGCACTTC,CSARKEGLIEQHF
TRBV7-9,TRBJ2-2,medium-sized,17,.,TGTGCCAGCAGCTTAGGCGGTGACAGGACGAACACCGGGGAGCTGTTTTTT,CASSLGGDRTNTGELFF
TRBV28,TRBJ2-7,medium-sized,15,TRBD2,TGTGCCAGCAGTCCCCGACTAGCGGGGGACTACGAGCAGTACTTC,CASSPRLAGDYEQYF
TRBV12-3/TRBV12-4,TRBJ2-7,many,14,TRBD2,TGTGCCAGCAGTTCTCGGCGGGGGTACTACGAGCAGTACTTC,CASSSRRGYYEQYF
TRBV20-1,TRBJ2-5,many,15,TRBD1,TGCAGTGCTAGAGATTGGGACAGGGGGCTAGAGACCCAGTACTTC,CSARDWDRGLETQYF
TRBV7-9,TRBJ2-1,.,19,TRBD2,TGTGCCAGCAGCGCCTTGGGGCGGGAGGCGATCAGCTCCTACAATGAGCAGTTCTTC,CASSALGREAISSYNEQFF